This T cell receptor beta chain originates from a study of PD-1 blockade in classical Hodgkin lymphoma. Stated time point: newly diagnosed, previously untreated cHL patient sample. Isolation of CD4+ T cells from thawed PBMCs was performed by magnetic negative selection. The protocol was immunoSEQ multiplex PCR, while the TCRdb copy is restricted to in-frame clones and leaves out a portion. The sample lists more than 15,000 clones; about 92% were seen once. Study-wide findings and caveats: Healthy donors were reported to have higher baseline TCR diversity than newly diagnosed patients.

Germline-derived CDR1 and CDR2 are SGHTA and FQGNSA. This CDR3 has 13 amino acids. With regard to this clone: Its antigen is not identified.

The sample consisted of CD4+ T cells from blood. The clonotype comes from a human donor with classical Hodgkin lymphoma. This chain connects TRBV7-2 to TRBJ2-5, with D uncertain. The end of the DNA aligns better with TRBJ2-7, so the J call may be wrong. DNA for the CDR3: TGTGCCAGCAGCCTAAGGAACTCCTACGAGCAGTACTTC. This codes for CASSLRNSYEQYF.